The 2 T cell receptor beta chains below come from one sample, sequenced in a study of T cell repertoires in cytomegalovirus infection. TCRdb reprocessed the reads via MiXCR and lists one record per CDR3 protein. Here the sample spans about 230,000 distinct CDR3 sequences, roughly 23% being singletons. The material sequenced was CD8+ T cells from PBMCs. All receptors come from a human donor in good health (CMV status not recorded). Some clones in this sample may be carry-over from other donors' samples.

The J gene is TRBJ1-5, the V gene TRBV28; weak D call: TRBD1 (6 bases). The CDR3 spans 14 residues. Trimming left V 3 bases short and J 11 bases short, with 17 bases between. Per germline, CDR1 MDHEN and CDR2 SYDVKM. In DNA, the CDR3 is TGTGCCAGCAGTTTGGTCCCGGGGGGGGCGGCCCAGCATTTT. Translation: CASSLVPGGAAQHF.

The rearrangement uses TRBV20-1 and TRBJ2-7; maybe TRBD1 (5 bases). CDR3 length: 15 residues. Trimming cost V 0 bases and J 2 bases, with 14 bases left between them. CDR1 is DFQATT, CDR2 SNEGSKA, per germline (reference sequence). Written as DNA, the CDR3 is TGCAGTGCTAGAGAATCTAGGGGCCCCACCTACGAGCAGTACTTC. This translates into CSARESRGPTYEQYF.